This T cell receptor beta chain was sequenced during a study of blood T cells in healthy people across ages. Background on the study: Capturing about one barcoded beta molecule per two T cells was achieved by template switching.

Alongside a J-beta primer mix, a sample-barcoded 5' primer served in a second PCR lasting about 7 to 12 cycles. Unique molecular identifiers of 12 random nucleotides labeled each cDNA. Individual samples furnished no less than 2.5 million CDR3-containing paired-end reads apiece. TCRdb passed the 5' RACE reads through MiXCR, listing each CDR3 protein once. Of about a million distinct CDR3 sequences listed, roughly two fifths are singletons. Trimming removed 1 base from V and 13 bases from J, with 17 bases in between. This CDR3 has 14 amino acids. The germline V gene encodes CDR1 SNHLY and CDR2 FYNNEI. The study, taken as a whole, reports: Long-lived donors exceeded aged donors in naive CD4+ cells and diversity.

Regarding this clonotype: Its cognate antigen is unknown.

This clonotype was sampled from a man aged 18 to 30 in good health. The chain uses TRBV2 and TRBJ2-1; possible D gene TRBD2, 6 bases. The sequencing sample was made of blood. CDR3 protein: CASSEGTNQETQFF. The CDR3 coding sequence is TGTGCCAGCAGTGAAGGGACTAATCAAGAGACCCAGTTCTTC.